This TCR beta chain derives from a study of blood T cells in healthy people across ages. In its sample, this clonotype was seen a few times. Using a J-beta primer mix together with a sample-barcoded 5' primer, a second PCR was run for roughly 6 to 12 cycles. TCRdb processed the 5' RACE reads anew with MiXCR; each CDR3 protein has one entry. Counted here are about 930,000 distinct CDR3 sequences, about 27% occurring once; the ten biggest clones make up roughly a tenth. The CDR3 contains 16 residues. Germline CDR1 MNHEY, CDR2 SMNVEV (reference sequence). Trimming shortened V by 2 bases and J by 6 bases, and 17 bases separated the two germline ends. The sample was also reused in another study, on T cells of mothers and their children.

The chain couples TRBV27 to TRBJ2-1; possibly TRBD1 for D (6 bases). The sample was blood. The source of this sequence is a woman between 40 and 50 years old in good health. CDR3 DNA: TGTGCCAGCAGTTTAGGAGACAGGACCCGACGCAATGAGCAGTTCTTC. Its protein is CASSLGDRTRRNEQFF.